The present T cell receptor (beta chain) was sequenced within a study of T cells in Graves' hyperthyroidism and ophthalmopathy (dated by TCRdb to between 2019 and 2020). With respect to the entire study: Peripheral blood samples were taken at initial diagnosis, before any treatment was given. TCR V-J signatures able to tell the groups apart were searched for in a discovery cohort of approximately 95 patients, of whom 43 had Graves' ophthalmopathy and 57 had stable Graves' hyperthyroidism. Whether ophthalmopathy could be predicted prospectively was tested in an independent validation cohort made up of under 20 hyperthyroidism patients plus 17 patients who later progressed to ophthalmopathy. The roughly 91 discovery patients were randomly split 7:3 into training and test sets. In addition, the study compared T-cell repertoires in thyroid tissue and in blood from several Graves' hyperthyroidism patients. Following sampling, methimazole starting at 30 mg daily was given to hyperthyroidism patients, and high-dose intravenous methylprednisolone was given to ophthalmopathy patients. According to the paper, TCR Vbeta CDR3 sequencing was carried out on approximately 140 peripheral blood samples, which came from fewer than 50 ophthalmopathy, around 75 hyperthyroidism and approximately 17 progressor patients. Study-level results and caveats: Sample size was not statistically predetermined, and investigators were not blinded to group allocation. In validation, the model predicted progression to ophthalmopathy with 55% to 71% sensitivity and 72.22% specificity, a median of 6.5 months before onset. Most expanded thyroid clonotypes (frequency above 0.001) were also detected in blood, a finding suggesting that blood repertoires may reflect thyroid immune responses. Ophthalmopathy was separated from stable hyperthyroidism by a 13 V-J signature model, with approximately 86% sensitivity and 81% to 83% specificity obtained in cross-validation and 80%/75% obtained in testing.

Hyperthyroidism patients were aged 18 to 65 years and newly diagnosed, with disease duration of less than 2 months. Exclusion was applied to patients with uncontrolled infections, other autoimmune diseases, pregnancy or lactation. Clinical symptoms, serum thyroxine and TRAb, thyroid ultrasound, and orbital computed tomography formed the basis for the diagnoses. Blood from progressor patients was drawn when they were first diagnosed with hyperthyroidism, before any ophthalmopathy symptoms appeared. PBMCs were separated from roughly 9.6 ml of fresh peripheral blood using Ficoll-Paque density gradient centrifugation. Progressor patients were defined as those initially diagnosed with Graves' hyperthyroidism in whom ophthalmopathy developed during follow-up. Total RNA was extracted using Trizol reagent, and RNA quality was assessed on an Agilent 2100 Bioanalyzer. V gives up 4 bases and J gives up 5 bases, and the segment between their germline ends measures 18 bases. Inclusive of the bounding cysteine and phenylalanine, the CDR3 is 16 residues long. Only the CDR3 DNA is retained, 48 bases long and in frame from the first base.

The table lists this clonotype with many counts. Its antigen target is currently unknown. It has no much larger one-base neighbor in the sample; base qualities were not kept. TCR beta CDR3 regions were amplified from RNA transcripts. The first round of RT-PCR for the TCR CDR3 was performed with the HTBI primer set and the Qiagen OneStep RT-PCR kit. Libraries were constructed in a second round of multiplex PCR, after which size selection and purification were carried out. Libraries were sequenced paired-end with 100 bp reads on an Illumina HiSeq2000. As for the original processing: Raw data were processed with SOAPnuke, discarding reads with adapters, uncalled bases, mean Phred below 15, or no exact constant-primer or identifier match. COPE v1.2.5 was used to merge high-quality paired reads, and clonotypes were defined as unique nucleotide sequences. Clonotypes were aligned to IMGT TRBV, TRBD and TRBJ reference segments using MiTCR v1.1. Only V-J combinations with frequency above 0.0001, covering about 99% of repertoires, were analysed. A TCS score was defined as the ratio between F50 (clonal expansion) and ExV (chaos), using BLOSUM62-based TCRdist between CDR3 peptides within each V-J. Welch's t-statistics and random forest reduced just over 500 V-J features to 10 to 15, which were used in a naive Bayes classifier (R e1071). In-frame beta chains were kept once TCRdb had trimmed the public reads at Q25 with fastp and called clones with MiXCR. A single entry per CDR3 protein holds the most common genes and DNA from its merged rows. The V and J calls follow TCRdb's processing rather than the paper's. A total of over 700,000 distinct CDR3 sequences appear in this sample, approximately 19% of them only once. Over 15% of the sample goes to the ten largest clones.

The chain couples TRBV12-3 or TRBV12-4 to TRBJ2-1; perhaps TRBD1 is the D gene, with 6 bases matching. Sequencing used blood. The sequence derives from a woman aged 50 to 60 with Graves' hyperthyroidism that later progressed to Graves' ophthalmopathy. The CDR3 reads CASSSRRGHLDNEQFF. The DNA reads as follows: TGTGCCAGCAGTTCCCGACGGGGACATCTAGACAATGAGCAGTTCTTC.